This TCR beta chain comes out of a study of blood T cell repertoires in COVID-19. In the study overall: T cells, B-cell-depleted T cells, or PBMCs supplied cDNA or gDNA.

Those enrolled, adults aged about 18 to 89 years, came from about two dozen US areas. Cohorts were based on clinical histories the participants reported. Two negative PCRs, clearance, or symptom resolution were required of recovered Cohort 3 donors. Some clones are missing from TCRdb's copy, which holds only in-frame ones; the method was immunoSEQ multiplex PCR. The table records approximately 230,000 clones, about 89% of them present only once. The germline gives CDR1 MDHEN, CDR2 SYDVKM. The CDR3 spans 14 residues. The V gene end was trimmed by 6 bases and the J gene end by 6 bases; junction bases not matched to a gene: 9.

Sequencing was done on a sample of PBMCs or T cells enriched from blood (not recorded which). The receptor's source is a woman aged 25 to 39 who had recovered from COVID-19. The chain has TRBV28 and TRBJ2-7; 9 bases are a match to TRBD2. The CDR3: CASSLAGVVAEQYF. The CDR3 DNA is TGTGCCAGCAGCTTAGCGGGAGTAGTGGCCGAGCAGTACTTC.